This T cell receptor beta chain originates from a study of identical twins. Each CDR3 protein is one row after TCRdb ran MiXCR on the 5' RACE reads. In the table there are approximately 190,000 distinct CDR3 sequences, more than 15% of which are singletons. Trimming took 4 bases from V and 2 from J; bases not matched to a gene: 8. The CDR3 sequence is 15 residues long. The germline V gene has CDR1 SGDLS and CDR2 YYNGEE. The same sample was also used in a study of T cells expressing NK-cell markers. That work states: Sorted CD3+CD56+NKG2C+, CD3+CD56+NKG2C- and CD3+CD56-NKG2C+ T cells provided the TCR beta repertoires. NKG2C+ dominant clonotypes from over 5 donors made up about 1.0-7.0% of CD8+ T cells.

V usage is TRBV9 and J usage is TRBJ1-2, with TRBD1 matching over 7 bases. Source material: CD8+ T cells sorted from blood. This clonotype originated in a young woman in good health. CDR3 coding DNA: TGTGCCAGCAGCTCATCGACAGGGTTAAACTATGGCTACACCTTC. It encodes CASSSSTGLNYGYTF.